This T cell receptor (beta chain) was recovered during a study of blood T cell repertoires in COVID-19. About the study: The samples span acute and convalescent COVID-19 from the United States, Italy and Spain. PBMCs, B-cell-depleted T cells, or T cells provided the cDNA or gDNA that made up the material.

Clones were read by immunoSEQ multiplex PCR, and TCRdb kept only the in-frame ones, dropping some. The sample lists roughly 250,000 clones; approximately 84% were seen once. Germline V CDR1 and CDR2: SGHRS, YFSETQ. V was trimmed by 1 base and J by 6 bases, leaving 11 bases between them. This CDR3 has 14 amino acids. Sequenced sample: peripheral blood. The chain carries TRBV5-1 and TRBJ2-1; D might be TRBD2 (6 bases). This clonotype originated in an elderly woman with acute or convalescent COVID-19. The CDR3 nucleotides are TGCGCCAGCAGCTTGCTTTCCGGGAGCAATGAGCAGTTCTTC. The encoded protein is CASSLLSGSNEQFF. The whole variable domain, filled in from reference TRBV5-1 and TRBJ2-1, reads KAGVTQTPRYLIKTRGQQVTLSCSPISGHRSVSWYQQTPGQGLQFLFEYFSETQRNKGNFPGRFSGRQFSNSRSEMNVSTLELGDSALYLCASSLLSGSNEQFFGPGTRLTVL.